This T cell receptor beta chain is drawn from a study of Ad26.COV2.S vaccination and SARS-CoV-2 variants. Treatment here: 15 to 20 received Ad26.COV2.S at low or high dose, single or two shots; about 5 received placebo; per-sample allocation not given. It was on day 63 after the first vaccine or placebo injection that samples were taken. Germline CDR1 and CDR2: SGHAT and FQDESV (reference sequence). This CDR3 has 15 residues. V was pared by 4 bases and J by 8 bases, with 9 bases of the junction left unmatched. Data came from immunoSEQ multiplex PCR; TCRdb stores just in-frame clones and leaves some out. The sample shows 440,000 or so clones, 80% to 90% of them seen only once.

The receptor was derived from a person between 18 and 65 years old who received the Ad26.COV2.S COVID-19 vaccine or a placebo. The J gene is TRBJ1-4, the V gene TRBV11-1, with 8 nucleotides matching TRBD1. Specimen: peripheral blood, collected in a trial of Ad26.COV2.S vaccine versus placebo. In DNA form, the CDR3 reads TGTGCCAGCAGCTACTCCGGGACAGGCGGAGAAAAACTGTTTTTT. Its translation is CASSYSGTGGEKLFF.